One T cell receptor (beta chain) is described in this entry. Profiled with immunoSEQ multiplex PCR; TCRdb holds only in-frame clones, not every one. Of some 130,000 clones detected, 90% appear once; the ten largest clones hold 0.9% to 1.2%. This sample is part of a study of OX40 agonist ivuxolimab in advanced cancers. The source was CD4+ or CD8+ T cells sorted from blood, collected in a trial of the OX40 agonist ivuxolimab. The TCR originated in an adult with an advanced solid tumor such as melanoma, head and neck, liver or kidney cancer.

The CDR3 protein is CATSRAPVGAYEQYF. The DNA for the CDR3 is TGTGCCACCAGCAGAGCCCCAGTTGGAGCCTACGAGCAGTACTTC. The rearrangement uses TRBV15 and TRBJ2-7; no clear D. The V end lost 1 base, the J end lost 2 bases, and 12 bases lay between the germline ends. CDR1 and CDR2 from the germline V gene are LNHNV and YYDKDF (reference sequence). CDR3 length equals 15 residues.